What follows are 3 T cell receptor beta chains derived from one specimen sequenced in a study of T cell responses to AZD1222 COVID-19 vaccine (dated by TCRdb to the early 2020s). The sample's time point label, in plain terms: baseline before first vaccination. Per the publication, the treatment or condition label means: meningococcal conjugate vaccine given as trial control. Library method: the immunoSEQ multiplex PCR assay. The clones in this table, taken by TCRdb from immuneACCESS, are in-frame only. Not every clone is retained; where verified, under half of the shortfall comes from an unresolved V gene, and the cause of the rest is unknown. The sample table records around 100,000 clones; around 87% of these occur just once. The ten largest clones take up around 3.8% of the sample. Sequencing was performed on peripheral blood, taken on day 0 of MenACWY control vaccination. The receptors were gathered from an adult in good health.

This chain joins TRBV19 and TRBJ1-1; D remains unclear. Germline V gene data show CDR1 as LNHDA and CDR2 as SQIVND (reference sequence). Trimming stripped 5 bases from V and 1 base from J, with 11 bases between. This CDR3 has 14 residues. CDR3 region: CASSRRAENTEAFF. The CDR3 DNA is TGTGCCAGTAGTCGCCGGGCAGAGAACACTGAAGCTTTCTTT.

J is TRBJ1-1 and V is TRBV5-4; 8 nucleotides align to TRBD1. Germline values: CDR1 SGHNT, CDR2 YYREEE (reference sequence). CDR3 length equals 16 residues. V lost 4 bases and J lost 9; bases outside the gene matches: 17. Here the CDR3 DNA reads TGTGCCAGCAGCCCTAATCGGCAGGGGGCGAGGGGGAAAGCTTTCTTT. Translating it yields CASSPNRQGARGKAFF. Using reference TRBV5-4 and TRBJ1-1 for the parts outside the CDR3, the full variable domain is ETGVTQSPTHLIKTRGQQVTLRCSSQSGHNTVSWYQQALGQGPQFIFQYYREEENGRGNFPPRFSGLQFPNYSSELNVNALELDDSALYLCASSPNRQGARGKAFFGQGTRLTVV.

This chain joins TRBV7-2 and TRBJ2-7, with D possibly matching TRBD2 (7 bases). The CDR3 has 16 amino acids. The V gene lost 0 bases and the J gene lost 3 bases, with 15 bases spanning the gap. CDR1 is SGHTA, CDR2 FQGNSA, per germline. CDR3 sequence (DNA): TGTGCCAGCAGCTTAGCGCGATCAGGGGAGGGCTACGAGCAGTACTTC. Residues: CASSLARSGEGYEQYF.